This record concerns one TCR beta chain sequence. Profiling relied on immunoSEQ multiplex PCR, and the TCRdb table lists in-frame clones only, not all of them. The profile covers around 230,000 clones, with 86% appearing a single time and 11% taken by the ten largest. This specimen comes from a study of blood T cell repertoires in COVID-19. Sequencing was done on a sample of peripheral blood. The receptor was isolated from a man aged 50 to 60 with COVID-19, enrolled during active disease.

The CDR3 sequence is CASSPPRASGSYNEQFF. In nucleotides, the CDR3 is TGTGCCAGCTCACCACCGCGGGCTAGTGGGTCCTACAATGAGCAGTTCTTC. The gene calls are TRBV18 and TRBJ2-1, with D possibly being TRBD2 (5 bases). Trimming pared 0 bases from V and 1 base from J, leaving 13 bases between. Germline V gene sequence: CDR1 KGHSH, CDR2 LQKENI. This CDR3 spans 17 amino acids.